What follows are 31 T cell receptor beta chains derived from one specimen sequenced in a study of post-analysis software for immune sequencing data. The TCR beta cDNA libraries contained unique molecular identifiers. TCRdb re-called the PCR reads through MiXCR, storing one row per CDR3 protein. The sample lists about 810,000 distinct CDR3 sequences, roughly 50% occurring once. Overall study findings and caveats: Patients had higher frequencies than controls of roughly five TRBV segments, including TRBV5-6, TRBV5-1 and TRBV20-1.

These receptors' antigens are unknown. Sequencing used blood. Receptor source: a girl aged 10-17 years with multiple sclerosis.

A single count supports this clonotype. The J gene is TRBJ2-3, the V gene TRBV29-1; 7 bases line up with TRBD2. This CDR3 has 13 residues. The V segment lost 7 bases and the J segment 3 bases; nucleotides outside the gene matches: 7. Germline V gives CDR1 SQVTM, CDR2 ANQGSEA. As DNA, the CDR3 is TGCAGCGCCGTGGGGGAGGGGACAGATACGCAGTATTTT. Protein: CSAVGEGTDTQYF.

The chain uses TRBV7-9 and TRBJ2-7; no clear D. The J call is in doubt because the DNA end fits TRBJ2-5 better. The length of the CDR3 is 14 residues. The germline V gene encodes CDR1 SEHNR and CDR2 FQNEAQ (reference sequence). CDR3 loop: CASTVSSAQETQYF. DNA for the CDR3: TGTGCCAGCACCGTCTCGAGCGCCCAAGAGACCCAGTACTTC.

This clonotype has only a few counts. The V gene is TRBV5-1, the J gene TRBJ1-1, with D possibly matching TRBD1 (6 bases). The germline gives CDR1 SGHRS, CDR2 YFSETQ. With 2 bases removed from V and 1 base from J, the gap between germline ends came to 9 bases. The CDR3 contains 14 residues. The DNA for the CDR3 is TGCGCCAGCAGCTTCGGGACAAAGAACACTGAAGCTTTCTTT. Amino acid sequence: CASSFGTKNTEAFF.

The table lists this clonotype with a few counts. The junction departs from the called germline gene at one end, perhaps through a read error. The chain employs TRBV7-7 and TRBJ2-5; 11 positions agree with TRBD2. Germline assignment: CDR1 SSHAT and CDR2 FNYEAQ (reference sequence). The CDR3 loop spans 16 amino acids. The CDR3 reads CASSLGLAGGGETQYF. The CDR3 nucleotides read TGTGCTAGCAGCTTAGGGCTAGCGGGAGGTGGGGAGACCCAGTACTTC.

This clonotype was recorded a few times. This chain uses TRBV12-3 or TRBV12-4 with TRBJ2-7, with D tentatively TRBD1 (6 bases). With 4 bases removed from V and 3 bases from J, the gap between germline ends came to 10 bases. CDR3 length: 13 amino acids. CDR3 DNA: TGTGCCAGCAGTTATAACAGGGTCTACGAGCAGTACTTC. It yields the protein CASSYNRVYEQYF.

Only a few counts were recorded for this clonotype. The chain employs TRBV6-5 and TRBJ2-7; D might be TRBD1 (6 bases). The CDR3 is 15 amino acids. Trimming pared 5 bases from V and 6 bases from J, leaving 20 bases between. Looked up from germline, CDR1 is MNHEY and CDR2 is SVGAGI. CDR3 sequence reads: CASSPGWDIAFEQYF. In nucleotides, the CDR3 is TGTGCCAGCAGTCCGGGATGGGACATAGCGTTCGAGCAGTACTTC.

This rearrangement joins TRBV6-1 to TRBJ2-3; TRBD2 agrees at 8 bases. There are 17 residues in the CDR3. With V trimmed by 1 base and J by 4 bases, 10 bases remained unmatched. Germline V gene data show CDR1 as MNHNS and CDR2 as SASEGT. The CDR3, as DNA: TGTGCCAGCAGTGAAGAAGGATGGGGGACTAGTTCAGATACGCAGTATTTT. It translates to CASSEEGWGTSSDTQYF.

The chain has TRBV29-1 and TRBJ1-2; TRBD1 matches 7 bases. Germline V gene data show CDR1 as SQVTM and CDR2 as ANQGSEA. J was trimmed by 0 bases and V by 6 bases; bases with no gene match: 10. The CDR3 contains 15 residues. CDR3 nucleotides: TGCAGCGTCGCCAGGGGGGCCCTAGCTAACTATGGCTACACCTTC. It is translated as CSVARGALANYGYTF.

V and J are TRBV20-1 and TRBJ2-5; tentatively, D is TRBD2 (5 bases). The CDR3 length is 15 residues. V shed 2 bases and J shed 3 bases, with 16 bases lying between them. From germline, CDR1 is DFQATT and CDR2 SNEGSKA (reference sequence). Written as DNA, the CDR3 is TGCAGTGCTAGACCCCCCGGGGTCCTTAAAGAGACCCAGTACTTC. Translation gives CSARPPGVLKETQYF.

This chain joins TRBV7-8 and TRBJ2-3; 8 bases fit TRBD2. Germline V lookup: CDR1 SGHVS, CDR2 FQNEAQ. This CDR3 has 15 amino acids. V shed 3 bases, J shed 2 bases, and the junction held 4 bases outside the gene matches. CDR3 coding DNA: TGTGCCAGCAGCTTGCAGCGGGGGTACACAGATACGCAGTATTTT. Its translation is CASSLQRGYTDTQYF. The variable domain in full, completed from reference TRBV7-8 and TRBJ2-3, reads GAGVSQSPRYKVAKRGQDVALRCDPISGHVSLFWYQQALGQGPEFLTYFQNEAQLDKSGLPSDRFFAERPEGSVSTLKIQRTQQEDSAVYLCASSLQRGYTDTQYFGPGTRLTVL.

The chain couples TRBV21-1 to TRBJ2-3. TRBV21-1 is tagged as a pseudogene. This CDR3 has 8 residues. CDR3 in amino acids: CASRWQYF. CDR3 nucleotides: TGTGCCAGCAGATGGCAGTATTTT.

The sample holds a few counts of this clonotype. J is TRBJ2-6 and V is TRBV7-9; a possible D gene is TRBD2 (6 bases). From germline, CDR1 is SEHNR and CDR2 FQNEAQ (reference sequence). The CDR3 runs 20 residues. Trimming cost V 5 bases and J 0 bases, with 23 bases left between them. This CDR3 is CASSTLARGQSASGANVLTF. In DNA form, the CDR3 reads TGTGCCAGCAGCACTCTAGCGAGGGGCCAATCGGCCTCTGGGGCCAACGTCCTGACTTTC.

This clonotype has more than one count but fewer than ten. The chain is built from TRBV7-9 and TRBJ2-6; D is undetermined. This CDR3 contains 15 residues. Per germline, CDR1 SEHNR and CDR2 FQNEAQ (reference sequence). V shed 8 bases and J shed 0 bases, with 11 bases lying between them. CDR3 sequence: CASPIVSSGANVLTF. CDR3 nucleotides: TGTGCCAGCCCTATCGTGAGCTCTGGGGCCAACGTCCTGACTTTC.

This chain links TRBV29-1 with TRBJ2-7, with TRBD2 as a possible D gene (5 bases). Germline V gene data show CDR1 as SQVTM and CDR2 as ANQGSEA. The V end lost 1 base, the J end lost 3 bases, and 13 bases lay between the germline ends. This CDR3 has 14 residues. This chain's CDR3 is CSVEVGRSLYEQYF. The CDR3 DNA sequence: TGCAGCGTTGAAGTGGGGAGAAGCCTCTACGAGCAGTACTTC.

The sample holds a few counts of this clonotype. The chain couples TRBV29-1 to TRBJ2-4; D assignment may be TRBD1 or TRBD2 (6 bases each). CDR1 is SQVTM and CDR2 is ANQGSEA in the germline V gene. The CDR3 extends over 14 amino acids. V gave up 1 base and J gave up 4 bases, with 11 bases separating them. The CDR3 bases are TGCAGCGTTGAAGGCAGGAGGGGGAAAAACATTCAGTACTTC. Translation gives CSVEGRRGKNIQYF. The full variable domain, with the rest looked up from reference TRBV29-1 and TRBJ2-4, is SAVISQKPSRDICQRGTSLTIQCQVDSQVTMMFWYRQQPGQSLTLIATANQGSEATYESGFVIDKFPISRPNLTFSTLTVSNMSPEDSSIYLCSVEGRRGKNIQYFGAGTRLSVL.

This chain joins TRBV10-3 and TRBJ2-7, with 8 positions matching TRBD1. The CDR3 runs 14 residues. V lost 11 bases and J lost 6; bases outside the gene matches: 15. The germline CDR1 and CDR2 sequences are ENHRY and SYGVKD. DNA for the CDR3: TGTGCCGGACAGGGTGAAGCTTCGCTGAGCGAGCAGTACTTC. Translation gives CAGQGEASLSEQYF.

The table lists this clonotype with a count of one. This chain connects TRBV20-1 to TRBJ2-1, with D tentatively TRBD2 (6 bases). V was clipped by 3 bases and J by 2 bases, with 17 bases between them. The CDR3 loop spans 16 amino acids. Germline CDR1 DFQATT, CDR2 SNEGSKA (reference sequence). The DNA of the CDR3 is TGCAGTGCTAGGAAGATCGGGAGCGGAGCCTACAATGAGCAGTTCTTC. Translation gives CSARKIGSGAYNEQFF.

The DNA for the CDR3 is TGTGCCAGCAGCTTGGGTCCAGGGACTATCACAGATACGCAGTATTTT. Its translation: CASSLGPGTITDTQYF. V gene TRBV5-6 combines with J gene TRBJ2-3, with 7 bases lining up with TRBD2. V gave up 0 bases and J gave up 2 bases; unmatched junction bases: 6. The germline gives CDR1 SGHDT, CDR2 YYEEEE. The CDR3 spans 16 residues.

The chain carries TRBV12-3 or TRBV12-4 and TRBJ2-3, with 10 nucleotides matching TRBD2. The CDR3 consists of 17 residues. Unmatched junction bases numbered 4, after V lost 1 base and J lost 0 bases. For the CDR3, the DNA is TGTGCCAGCAGTTTAGTGGTACTAGCGGGAAGCACAGATACGCAGTATTTT. The encoded protein is CASSLVVLAGSTDTQYF.

This clonotype was counted only a few times. The genes are TRBV6-4 and TRBJ2-3; D gene uncertain. This CDR3 region has 13 residues. Trimming removed 0 bases from V and 7 bases from J, with 8 bases in between. Germline V gene data show CDR1 as MRHNA and CDR2 as SNTAGT. The CDR3 region has the DNA TGTGCCAGCAGTGACTCGGCTGAGAATACGCAGTATTTT. This sequence encodes CASSDSAENTQYF.

The chain links TRBV6-5 to TRBJ2-7; either TRBD1 or TRBD2 may supply D (5 bases each). V was trimmed by 2 bases and J by 3 bases, leaving 14 bases between them. CDR1 MNHEY and CDR2 SVGAGI come from the germline V gene. The CDR3 has 15 residues. The CDR3 nucleotides are TGTGCCAGCAGTTACCAATCGGGACGGCTCTACGAGCAGTACTTC. It specifies CASSYQSGRLYEQYF.

This clonotype was observed a few times. V usage is TRBV10-3 and J usage is TRBJ2-3; TRBD1 aligns across 9 bases. The V gene end was trimmed by 5 bases and the J gene end by 2 bases; junction bases not matched to a gene: 8. The CDR3 sequence is 16 residues long. Germline CDR1 is ENHRY and CDR2 is SYGVKD. The CDR3 reads CAISLTGTGFTDTQYF. The CDR3 DNA follows: TGTGCCATCAGTTTAACCGGGACAGGGTTCACAGATACGCAGTATTTT.

This clonotype was seen a few times. The chain has TRBV20-1 and TRBJ2-5, with a possible D match to TRBD1 (6 bases). CDR1 is DFQATT, CDR2 SNEGSKA, per germline (reference sequence). CDR3 size: 13 residues. V shed 3 bases and J shed 5 bases, with 13 bases lying between them. This chain's CDR3 is CSARPGASETQYF. CDR3 nucleotides: TGCAGTGCTAGGCCAGGGGCCAGTGAGACCCAGTACTTC.

Only a few counts were recorded for this clonotype. The chain joins TRBV29-1 to TRBJ2-3; D unclear. The CDR3 is made up of 13 amino acids. Trimming removed 2 bases from V and 4 bases from J, with 10 bases in between. Germline-derived CDR1 and CDR2 are SQVTM and ANQGSEA. The CDR3 coding sequence is TGCAGCGTTGAACCGCAGTCATCAGATACGCAGTATTTT. It specifies CSVEPQSSDTQYF.

This sequence joins TRBV20-1 and TRBJ2-3; 7 positions agree with TRBD2. Germline V gives CDR1 DFQATT, CDR2 SNEGSKA (reference sequence). V lost 4 bases and J lost 7; bases outside the gene matches: 2. CDR3 length: 11 amino acids. CDR3 bases: TGCAGTGCTACGGGGGGTAATACGCAGTATTTT. Translated: CSATGGNTQYF.

This clonotype was counted a few times. The rearrangement joins TRBV29-1 to TRBJ1-1; D unclear. Germline V gene data show CDR1 as SQVTM and CDR2 as ANQGSEA. The CDR3 runs to 12 residues. V lost 0 bases to trimming and J lost 5 bases, with 7 bases between them. This CDR3 reads CSVEEVWTEAFF. The CDR3 DNA is TGCAGCGTTGAAGAGGTTTGGACTGAAGCTTTCTTT.

This clonotype has a handful of counts. V usage is TRBV20-1 and J usage is TRBJ2-3; D may be TRBD2 (5 bases). Germline assignment: CDR1 DFQATT and CDR2 SNEGSKA (reference sequence). V gave up 3 bases and J gave up 6 bases, with 19 bases separating them. The length of the CDR3 is 15 residues. CDR3 nucleotides: TGCAGTGCTAGCCTAGCAAGAGGGCTCTGGGATACGCAGTATTTT. The encoded protein is CSASLARGLWDTQYF.

The V and J genes are TRBV7-2 and TRBJ2-7; perhaps D is TRBD1 or TRBD2 (5 bases each). The CDR3 spans 11 residues. The V end was cut by 5 bases, the J end by 10 bases, with 12 bases between. From germline, CDR1 is SGHTA and CDR2 FQGNSA. CDR3 DNA sequence: TGTGCCAGCAGCCGCCGGGACCTTCAGTACTTC. The encoded protein is CASSRRDLQYF.

This clonotype was observed a few times. The V and J genes are TRBV5-1 and TRBJ1-1; TRBD1 matches at 8 bases. The ends lost 1 base at V and 11 bases at J; junction bases unmatched: 16. CDR1 and CDR2 (germline): SGHRS, YFSETQ. This CDR3 has 16 amino acids. CDR3 nucleotides: TGCGCCAGCAGCTTGACGATAGGACAGGGAGCTTTAGAGGCTTTCTTT. Residues: CASSLTIGQGALEAFF.

The chain links TRBV3-1 to TRBJ1-2; 7 bases fit TRBD1. J was trimmed by 6 bases and V by 1 base; bases with no gene match: 8. The CDR3 runs to 15 residues. Germline V gene data show CDR1 as LGHDT and CDR2 as YNNKEL (reference sequence). CDR3 DNA sequence: TGTGCCAGCAGCCAAGTTCTAGGTCAGGGGGATGGCTACACCTTC. Its translation: CASSQVLGQGDGYTF.

The V call is TRBV27, the J call TRBJ2-5, with 9 positions matching TRBD2. Germline trimming cut 1 base from V and 5 bases from J; bases unmatched to any gene: 8. Germline V gene data show CDR1 as MNHEY and CDR2 as SMNVEV (reference sequence). CDR3 length: 16 residues. The CDR3 is CASSLYAGGVSETQYF. The CDR3 coding sequence is TGTGCCAGCAGTTTATACGCGGGGGGGGTATCTGAGACCCAGTACTTC.